The present TCR beta chain was sequenced within a study of blood T cell repertoires in COVID-19. Study at large: Both acute and convalescent COVID-19 samples were obtained from the United States, Italy and Spain. In each case, the material was cDNA or gDNA derived from T cells, B-cell-depleted T cells, or PBMCs.

There are 12 residues in the CDR3. Germline-derived CDR1 and CDR2 are MDHEN and SYDVKM. Trimming removed 6 bases at V and 7 bases at J, with 10 bases between. Notes on this clone: Other DNA sequences in this sample translate to the same CDR3.

TCRdb's copy holds only in-frame clones and misses some; the assay was immunoSEQ multiplex PCR. The table records more than 85,000 clones, roughly nine tenths of them present only once. The sequence derives from a human donor in a cohort sampled during active COVID-19. V usage is TRBV28 and J usage is TRBJ2-1, with unresolved D. Sequenced sample: peripheral blood. The CDR3 DNA reads as TGTGCCAGCAGGGTACCGGAGAATGAGCAGTTCTTC. Translated, it gives CASRVPENEQFF.